Detailed here is one T cell receptor (beta chain). Its cognate antigen has yet to be identified. The input lacks base qualities; no much larger clone sits a single base away. One collaborating source in Seattle enrolled patients during active infection and followed them longitudinally through the course of disease. Collaborating institutions collected whole blood in K2EDTA tubes following their own protocols. Collaborator samples were shipped for TCRbeta analysis as frozen whole blood, isolated PBMCs, or DNA extracted from either sample type. This sample was included in a study of blood T cell repertoires in COVID-19 (dated by TCRdb to between 2020 and 2021). About the full investigation: Samples from collaborators originated in the United States, Italy and Spain and spanned both the acute and convalescent phases of COVID-19. The material from the prospective study consisted of cDNA or gDNA derived from T cells, B-cell-depleted T cells, or PBMCs. Deeply sampled blood TCRbeta repertoires from subjects exposed to, actively infected with, or recovered from COVID-19 were included in the dataset. Sample metadata almost always included a de-identified subject ID, COVID-19 status, age in years and sex. HLA class I and class II types, where available, came from metadata supplied by the sample provider rather than from assay-based typing. A freely available public database, intended as a resource for researchers studying the immune response to SARS-CoV-2, is where the repertoires were released. The samples were drawn from two sources: the first 160 participants of the ongoing ImmuneRACE study, and 1,254 subjects contributed by 6 global collaborators.

Broad study findings and their caveats: How much clinical and demographic metadata was included differed by source and by participant, and the metadata was provided uncurated.

TCRbeta CDR3 regions were amplified from genomic DNA using the immunoSEQ Assay, a bias-controlled multiplex PCR. Processing in the source paper ran as follows. The number of nucleated cells in each sample was estimated by amplification of reference gene primers within the assay. To quantify the absolute abundance of each unique TCRbeta CDR3 rearrangement, sequence reads were collapsed and filtered. For each sample, productive Simpson clonality was calculated by taking the square root of Simpson's diversity index across productive rearrangements. Not all clones reach the TCRdb copy of this immuneACCESS table, which keeps in-frame sequences only. Checked studies attribute under half of the gap to unresolved V genes and leave the rest unexplained. The V and J calls and the clone size are those of that table, but D and trimming were determined from the DNA. The sample contains roughly 260,000 clones, approximately 91% of them found a single time. 2% to 3% of the sample is held by the ten biggest clonotypes.

CDR1 is given as SEHNR and CDR2 as FQNEAQ, both from the germline V gene (reference sequence). The V end loses 1 base and the J end loses 8 bases, and a stretch of 17 bases separates them. The CDR3, cysteine through phenylalanine, is 15 amino acids long. Only the CDR3 DNA is retained, 45 bases long and in frame from the first base. The clonotype comes from a person aged 18 to 30 with COVID-19, enrolled during active disease. Sequenced sample: peripheral blood. The V gene is TRBV7-9 and the J gene is TRBJ1-2, with TRBD1 perhaps the D gene, on 5 matching bases. The DNA reads as follows: TGTGCCAGCAGCTTAGGGTACGACAGCTTGGGCGGCTACACCTTC. It translates as CASSLGYDSLGGYTF.